This T cell receptor (beta chain) comes out of a study of blood T cell repertoires in COVID-19. About the research overall: Italy, Spain and the United States were the sources of the convalescent and acute COVID-19 samples. From T cells, B-cell-depleted T cells, or PBMCs came the material, which was cDNA or gDNA.

This clone occurred a few times. As originally analysed: By means of reference gene primer amplification, nucleated cell counts were estimated. Data came from immunoSEQ multiplex PCR; TCRdb stores just in-frame clones and leaves some out. The D gene and trimming were derived from the DNA, and the V and J assignments and clone size from that table. The sample lists approximately 160,000 clones, more than 85% seen once, with approximately 0.48% in the top ten. The V gene's germline CDR1 is SGDLS and CDR2 YYNGEE. This CDR3 spans 14 amino acids. Trimming removed 2 bases from V and 6 bases from J; junction bases left unmatched: 4.

This sequence joins TRBV9 and TRBJ2-1; 8 nucleotides align to TRBD2. Sequencing was done on a sample of peripheral blood. The source of this sequence is a man in his fifties with acute or convalescent COVID-19. CDR3 DNA: TGTGCCAGCAGCGTGGGCGGGGGGATCAATGAGCAGTTCTTC. Amino acids: CASSVGGGINEQFF.